This is a list of T cell receptor beta chains from one sample in a study of shared clonotypes between healthy human individuals. Generated by immunoSEQ multiplex PCR, the TCRdb table keeps only in-frame clones and is missing some. The table includes 980,000 or so clones, 60% to 85% detected once. The sample was memory CD4+ T cells sorted from blood. All receptors derive from a man younger than 35 in good health. The CDR3 runs from the conserved cysteine through the conserved F or W. The D gene is left open where the match is weak. Clone size appears in some rows only: once, few, many, or a class for an expanded clone.

TRBV29-1	TRBJ2-1	.	TRBD1	TGCAGCGTTGGTGTACTACAGGGGGCGAATGAGCAGTTCTTC	CSVGVLQGANEQFF
TRBV5-5	TRBJ2-3	.	.	TGTGCCAGCAGCCAGACAACCGAAAGTACAGATACGCAGTATTTT	CASSQTTESTDTQYF
TRBV7-8	TRBJ2-7	.	TRBD2	TGTGCCAGCAGCTTAGGTCCTAGCGGGACCTCCTACGAGCAGTACTTC	CASSLGPSGTSYEQYF
TRBV7-9	TRBJ2-3	.	TRBD2	TGTGCCAGCAGCTCCAAGGGACTAACCATCGATACGCAGTATTTT	CASSSKGLTIDTQYF
TRBV7-8	TRBJ2-2	few	.	TGTGCCAGCAGCCCCTCGTTGGGCGGGGAGCTGTTTTTT	CASSPSLGGELFF
TRBV7-2	TRBJ1-5	.	.	TGTGCCAGCAGCTTAGAAGGGTATCAGCCCCAGCATTTT	CASSLEGYQPQHF
TRBV4-3	TRBJ2-3	.	.	TGCGCCAGCAGCCAAAGGGTTAGTGGAGATACGCAGTATTTT	CASSQRVSGDTQYF
TRBV7-2	TRBJ2-3	.	.	TGTGCCAGCAGCCTGGCCGCGGAGGTTCGGGCGCAGTATTTT	CASSLAAEVRAQYF
TRBV18	TRBJ1-4	.	.	TGTGCCAGCTCACCAGGGGCGGCCCGGGAAAAACTGTTTTTT	CASSPGAAREKLFF
TRBV7-2	TRBJ1-2	.	.	TGTGCCAGCAGCCCTAGCGGGATATTCTATGGCTACACCTTC	CASSPSGIFYGYTF
TRBV7-9	TRBJ1-2	.	.	TGTGCCAGCGGAAGGGACCTTTCCTATGGCTACACCTTC	CASGRDLSYGYTF
TRBV4-1	TRBJ1-3	.	.	TGCGCCAGCAGCCAAGCTGGGCGGTACTCTGGAAACACCATATATTTT	CASSQAGRYSGNTIYF
TRBV6-5	TRBJ2-3	.	.	TGTGCCAGCAGTTACGACTTCTTCGGCACAGATACGCAGTATTTT	CASSYDFFGTDTQYF
TRBV28	TRBJ1-2	.	.	TGTGCCAGCAGTTTAACGGGGGGCGCTTATGGCTACACCTTC	CASSLTGGAYGYTF
TRBV4-1	TRBJ2-5	.	.	TGCGCCAGCAGCCAAGATCGTTCACCACAAGAGACCCAGTACTTC	CASSQDRSPQETQYF
TRBV2	TRBJ2-7	.	TRBD1	TGTGCCAGCAGACTACGGGACAGAACCTACGAGCAGTACTTC	CASRLRDRTYEQYF